These T cell receptor beta chains were read from a single sample in a study of neurological immune-mediated disorders. A single record per CDR3 protein comes from TCRdb applying MiXCR to the 5' RACE reads. Among 55,000 to 70,000 distinct CDR3 sequences listed, around 5.2% were seen once. The sample was PBMCs. These receptors originate from a woman between 45 and 60 years old with multiple sclerosis. The CDR3 runs from the conserved cysteine through the conserved F or W. The D gene is left open where the match is weak. Size values are once, few and many counts, or a class for expanded clones, and some rows have none.

J gene: TRBJ2-2
V gene: TRBV5-1
D gene: -
clone size: many
CDR3 DNA: TGCGCCAGCAGTCCACGCGGGGTGACTACCGGGGAGCTGTTTTTT
CDR3 protein: CASSPRGVTTGELFF

J gene: TRBJ2-2
V gene: TRBV20-1
D gene: -
clone size: -
CDR3 DNA: TGCAGTGCTAGAGATCGAATGGAGGCGCGGCCCGGGGAGCTGTTTTTT
CDR3 protein: CSARDRMEARPGELFF

J gene: TRBJ2-3
V gene: TRBV6-5
D gene: -
clone size: many
CDR3 DNA: TGTGCCAGCAGGTCGTGGGGGGTCCTCACAGATACGCAGTATTTT
CDR3 protein: CASRSWGVLTDTQYF

J gene: TRBJ1-1
V gene: TRBV7-2
D gene: TRBD1
clone size: many
CDR3 DNA: TGTGCCAGCAGCTTAGACAGGGGGCTTTCTGAAGCTTTCTTT
CDR3 protein: CASSLDRGLSEAFF

J gene: TRBJ1-6
V gene: TRBV24-1
D gene: -
clone size: -
CDR3 DNA: TGTGCCACCAGTGACCCCGGTTCACCCCTCCACTTT
CDR3 protein: CATSDPGSPLHF

J gene: TRBJ1-4
V gene: TRBV14
D gene: -
clone size: many
CDR3 DNA: TGTGCCAGCAGCCAAGATGAGGTTACAGCAACTAATGAAAAACTGTTTTTT
CDR3 protein: CASSQDEVTATNEKLFF

J gene: TRBJ1-4
V gene: TRBV9
D gene: -
clone size: many
CDR3 DNA: TGTGCCAGCAGCCCTATGTCAACTAATGAAAAACTGTTTTTT
CDR3 protein: CASSPMSTNEKLFF

J gene: TRBJ2-1
V gene: TRBV3-1
D gene: -
clone size: many
CDR3 DNA: TGTGCCAGCAGCCAAAGGTCGGACGTCAATGAGCAGTTCTTC
CDR3 protein: CASSQRSDVNEQFF

J gene: TRBJ2-7
V gene: TRBV6-2/TRBV6-3
D gene: TRBD1
clone size: -
CDR3 DNA: TGTGCCAGCAGTCGCACAGGGGTCGAGCAGTACTTC
CDR3 protein: CASSRTGVEQYF

J gene: TRBJ2-7
V gene: TRBV6-5
D gene: -
clone size: many
CDR3 DNA: TGTGCCAGCAGTGCACTGTCAGGGAGTAACGAGCAGTACTTC
CDR3 protein: CASSALSGSNEQYF

J gene: TRBJ1-2
V gene: TRBV20-1
D gene: -
clone size: few
CDR3 DNA: TGCAGTGCTAGAGGGGACAACAGGGCCCAAGGCTATGGCTACACCTTC
CDR3 protein: CSARGDNRAQGYGYTF

J gene: TRBJ2-5
V gene: TRBV5-1
D gene: TRBD1
clone size: many
CDR3 DNA: TGCGCCAGCAGCCTGGGACAGGGCGAGACCCAGTACTTC
CDR3 protein: CASSLGQGETQYF

J gene: TRBJ1-2
V gene: TRBV27
D gene: TRBD1
clone size: many
CDR3 DNA: TGTGCCAGCAGTTTGGAGGCAGGGGACAGATTAGGCTACACCTTC
CDR3 protein: CASSLEAGDRLGYTF

J gene: TRBJ2-6
V gene: TRBV7-6
D gene: TRBD1
clone size: many
CDR3 DNA: TGTGCCAGCAGGGACGGGACAGGGACACCTGGGGCCAACGTCCTGACTTTC
CDR3 protein: CASRDGTGTPGANVLTF

J gene: TRBJ2-3
V gene: TRBV7-2
D gene: TRBD2
clone size: few
CDR3 DNA: TGTGCCAGCAGCTTACTTAGCGGGGGGTCAGGAGATACGCAGTATTTT
CDR3 protein: CASSLLSGGSGDTQYF

J gene: TRBJ2-3
V gene: TRBV20-1
D gene: TRBD2
clone size: many
CDR3 DNA: TGCAGTGCTTTACTAGCGGGGGGCACAGATACGCAGTATTTT
CDR3 protein: CSALLAGGTDTQYF

J gene: TRBJ2-2
V gene: TRBV5-1
D gene: -
clone size: -
CDR3 DNA: TGCGCCAGCAGCTCGCTACCATTACAGTTTCCTCAGGGCGGGGAGCTGTTTTTT
CDR3 protein: CASSSLPLQFPQGGELFF

J gene: TRBJ1-1
V gene: TRBV10-3
D gene: -
clone size: -
CDR3 DNA: TGTGCCATCAGTGAGTCGGGCAGAGAAGCTTTCTTT
CDR3 protein: CAISESGREAFF

J gene: TRBJ1-2
V gene: TRBV6-1
D gene: -
clone size: many
CDR3 DNA: TGTGCCAGCAGTGAAACCGGCGGTTTTAAAAGCTACACCTTC
CDR3 protein: CASSETGGFKSYTF

J gene: TRBJ2-1
V gene: TRBV10-1
D gene: TRBD2
clone size: -
CDR3 DNA: TGCGCCAGCAGTGTGTCCGCACTAGCGGGGACCCATGAGCAGTTCTTC
CDR3 protein: CASSVSALAGTHEQFF

J gene: TRBJ2-1
V gene: TRBV7-7
D gene: TRBD2
clone size: many
CDR3 DNA: TGTGCTAGCAGCCTTAGCGGGGGGGACACGAATGAGCAGTTCTTC
CDR3 protein: CASSLSGGDTNEQFF

J gene: TRBJ2-2
V gene: TRBV24-1
D gene: -
clone size: many
CDR3 DNA: TGTGCCACCAGTGGTGGTGGGGGCACCAACACCGGGGAGCTGTTTTTT
CDR3 protein: CATSGGGGTNTGELFF

J gene: TRBJ2-4
V gene: TRBV4-3
D gene: -
clone size: many
CDR3 DNA: TGCGCCAGCAGCCAAGGGACAAGAAACATTCAGTACTTC
CDR3 protein: CASSQGTRNIQYF

J gene: TRBJ2-3
V gene: TRBV24-1
D gene: -
clone size: many
CDR3 DNA: TGTGCCACCAGTGATTTCGACAGAAACACAGATACGCAGTATTTT
CDR3 protein: CATSDFDRNTDTQYF

J gene: TRBJ2-3
V gene: TRBV4-1
D gene: TRBD2
clone size: many
CDR3 DNA: TGCGCCAGCAGCCAAGAAAGCAGCGGGGGGGCCACAGATACGCAGTATTTT
CDR3 protein: CASSQESSGGATDTQYF

J gene: TRBJ1-1
V gene: TRBV15
D gene: TRBD1
clone size: many
CDR3 DNA: TGTGCCACCCTACTAGAGGGGGCGAGGACTGAAGCTTTCTTT
CDR3 protein: CATLLEGARTEAFF

J gene: TRBJ2-7
V gene: TRBV6-5
D gene: TRBD2
clone size: many
CDR3 DNA: TGTGCCAGCAGTTTTACACCGGGGGGGCCCGACGAGCAGTACTTC
CDR3 protein: CASSFTPGGPDEQYF

J gene: TRBJ1-2
V gene: TRBV29-1
D gene: -
clone size: many
CDR3 DNA: TGCAGCTCTGGGGCCTATGGCTACACCTTC
CDR3 protein: CSSGAYGYTF

J gene: TRBJ1-2
V gene: TRBV5-1
D gene: TRBD1
clone size: many
CDR3 DNA: TGCGCCAGCAGCTCGGGACAGGGCGACAACTATGGCTACACCTTC
CDR3 protein: CASSSGQGDNYGYTF

J gene: TRBJ1-5
V gene: TRBV6-5
D gene: -
clone size: -
CDR3 DNA: TGTGCCAGCAGCCCAACTCGGCAGCCCCAGAATTTT
CDR3 protein: CASSPTRQPQNF

J gene: TRBJ1-1
V gene: TRBV4-1
D gene: -
clone size: many
CDR3 DNA: TGCGCCAGCAGCCAAGATCGGGCTTTTAACACTGAAGCTTTCTTT
CDR3 protein: CASSQDRAFNTEAFF

J gene: TRBJ2-1
V gene: TRBV9
D gene: TRBD2
clone size: many
CDR3 DNA: TGTGCCAGCAGCGCCCTTAGCGGGGGGGCCTACAATGAGCAGTTCTTC
CDR3 protein: CASSALSGGAYNEQFF

J gene: TRBJ2-1
V gene: TRBV10-3
D gene: -
clone size: many
CDR3 DNA: TGTGCCATCAGTGAGTCGGGTGCGTCCTACAATGAGCAGTTCTTC
CDR3 protein: CAISESGASYNEQFF

J gene: TRBJ2-6
V gene: TRBV20-1
D gene: -
clone size: many
CDR3 DNA: TGCAGTGCCGACACCGGGGCCACCCGGGCCAACGTCCTGACTTTC
CDR3 protein: CSADTGATRANVLTF

J gene: TRBJ2-2
V gene: TRBV12-3/TRBV12-4
D gene: -
clone size: many
CDR3 DNA: TGTGCCAGCAGTTTGTCTGGGGTTACTGGATCCGGGGAGCTGTTTTTT
CDR3 protein: CASSLSGVTGSGELFF

J gene: TRBJ1-1
V gene: TRBV5-1
D gene: -
clone size: -
CDR3 DNA: TGCGCCAGCACCCCCCAGGTAGGGGGAACTGAAGCTTTCTTT
CDR3 protein: CASTPQVGGTEAFF

J gene: TRBJ1-5
V gene: TRBV7-2
D gene: -
clone size: few
CDR3 DNA: TGTGCCAGCAGCTTAACGCCCAGCAATCAGCCCCAGAATTTT
CDR3 protein: CASSLTPSNQPQNF

J gene: TRBJ2-3
V gene: TRBV4-3
D gene: TRBD2
clone size: many
CDR3 DNA: TGCGCCAGCAGCCACGCCAGGACTAGTGGGTCAATGGATACGCAGTATTTT
CDR3 protein: CASSHARTSGSMDTQYF

J gene: TRBJ1-5
V gene: TRBV6-2/TRBV6-3
D gene: -
clone size: -
CDR3 DNA: TGTGCCAGCAGTTATGACAGTGGGATAGCGCCCCAGAATTTT
CDR3 protein: CASSYDSGIAPQNF

J gene: TRBJ2-1
V gene: TRBV10-3
D gene: TRBD2
clone size: many
CDR3 DNA: TGTGCCATCAGTGACACGCGGGGGGGCACCTACAATGAGCAGTTCTTC
CDR3 protein: CAISDTRGGTYNEQFF

J gene: TRBJ1-6
V gene: TRBV5-1
D gene: -
clone size: few
CDR3 DNA: TGCGCCAGCAGCTTGAAAGAAGGGAGCTCCTATAATTCACCCCTCCACTTT
CDR3 protein: CASSLKEGSSYNSPLHF

J gene: TRBJ2-7
V gene: TRBV7-2
D gene: -
clone size: -
CDR3 DNA: TGTGCCAGCAGCTTAACGGTGGGGGAACTTGGTGGGCAGTACTTC
CDR3 protein: CASSLTVGELGGQYF

J gene: TRBJ2-2
V gene: TRBV4-3
D gene: TRBD1
clone size: many
CDR3 DNA: TGCGCCAGCAGCCAAGATCTCTCTTCCGGGACAGCGAACACCGGGGAGCTGTTTTTT
CDR3 protein: CASSQDLSSGTANTGELFF